Below are 32 T cell receptor beta chains sequenced from a single sample in a study of graft-versus-host responses after intestinal transplantation. This table comes from immunoSEQ multiplex PCR, and its TCRdb copy is limited to in-frame clones, with some not included. This repertoire shows 35,000 to 45,000 clones, nearly 90% found once; its top ten account for 7% to 7.5%. This material consisted of PBMCs, taken about nine months after transplant. These receptors came from a human patient who received an intestinal transplant, so some T cells may come from the graft donor.

This rearrangement joins TRBV5-4 to TRBJ1-3, with 9 positions matching TRBD1. The V segment lost 4 bases and the J segment 4 bases; nucleotides outside the gene matches: 6. This CDR3 comprises 15 residues. Germline CDR1 is SGHNT and CDR2 is YYREEE (reference sequence). CDR3: CASSIAGTGGNTIYF. The CDR3 region has the DNA TGTGCCAGCAGCATCGCCGGGACAGGGGGAAACACCATATATTTT.

This chain joins TRBV7-9 and TRBJ2-7; TRBD1 matches at 8 bases. Trimming cost V 1 base and J 7 bases; bases outside gene matches: 12. Looked up from germline, CDR1 is SEHNR and CDR2 is FQNEAQ (reference sequence). CDR3 length: 16 amino acids. This CDR3 is CASSLGYEGQDGEQYF. CDR3 nucleotide sequence: TGTGCCAGCAGCTTAGGTTACGAGGGACAGGACGGGGAGCAGTACTTC.

V is TRBV11-2 and J is TRBJ2-7, with a possible D match to TRBD2 (6 bases). Germline CDR1 is SGHAT and CDR2 is FQNNGV. Trimming took off 1 base at V and 4 bases at J, with 20 bases between the two ends. This CDR3 is 17 amino acids long. The CDR3 is CASSLVLRRDSEYEQYF. CDR3 DNA sequence: TGTGCCAGCAGCTTAGTACTAAGAAGGGACTCCGAGTACGAGCAGTACTTC.

The chain recombines TRBV6-4 with TRBJ2-2; D unresolved. The germline V gene encodes CDR1 MRHNA and CDR2 SNTAGT. This CDR3 has 13 amino acids. With 2 bases removed from V and 3 bases from J, the gap between germline ends came to 4 bases. Here the CDR3 reads CASSDGHTGELFF. The CDR3 DNA reads TGTGCCAGCAGTGACGGACACACCGGGGAGCTGTTTTTT.

J is TRBJ2-5 and V is TRBV6-5, with D unclear. Trimming pared 7 bases from V and 5 bases from J, leaving 8 bases between. The V gene's germline CDR1 is MNHEY and CDR2 SVGAGI. The CDR3 runs to 11 residues. The CDR3 DNA follows: TGTGCCAGCAAAGCAGTGGAGACCCAGTACTTC. Translated, it gives CASKAVETQYF.

The chain employs TRBV15 and TRBJ1-5, with a weak D call TRBD1 (5 bases). The CDR3 has 14 amino acids. Trimming took 2 bases from V and 7 from J, leaving 12 bases between them. CDR1 and CDR2 from the germline V gene are LNHNV and YYDKDF (reference sequence). This chain's CDR3 is CATSRFGGRQPQHF. The CDR3 DNA sequence: TGTGCCACCAGCAGATTCGGGGGGAGGCAGCCCCAGCATTTT.

The chain is built from TRBV5-4 and TRBJ2-5; D unclear. This CDR3 comprises 15 residues. V lost 1 base, J lost 1 base, and 11 bases lay in between. The germline V gene has CDR1 SGHNT and CDR2 YYREEE (reference sequence). The CDR3 region is CASSLKGVLQETQYF. CDR3 bases: TGTGCCAGCAGCTTGAAGGGCGTCCTCCAAGAGACCCAGTACTTC.

This clone was seen a single time. The chain uses TRBV5-6 and TRBJ2-2; D perhaps matches TRBD2 (6 bases). This CDR3 comprises 15 residues. Germline V CDR1 and CDR2: SGHDT, YYEEEE. V lost 1 base and J 5 bases, leaving 12 bases between the germline ends. This CDR3 reads CASSLSGGNTGELFF. CDR3 nucleotides: TGTGCCAGCAGCTTGAGTGGGGGGAATACCGGGGAGCTGTTTTTT. The full variable domain, its missing parts supplied by reference TRBV5-6 and TRBJ2-2, is DAGVTQSPTHLIKTRGQQVTLRCSPKSGHDTVSWYQQALGQGPQFIFQYYEEEERQRGNFPDRFSGHQFPNYSSELNVNALLLGDSALYLCASSLSGGNTGELFFGEGSRLTVL.

This chain uses TRBV20-1 with TRBJ2-3, with D perhaps matching TRBD2 (6 bases). In germline, CDR1 is DFQATT, CDR2 SNEGSKA (reference sequence). The CDR3 has 10 amino acids. Trimming stripped 6 bases from V and 6 bases from J, with 7 bases between. CDR3 sequence reads: CSAAGDTQYF. In nucleotides, the CDR3 is TGCAGTGCCGCGGGGGATACGCAGTATTTT.

The rearrangement uses TRBV19 and TRBJ2-3; 9 positions agree with TRBD2. The germline V gene encodes CDR1 LNHDA and CDR2 SQIVND (reference sequence). V lost 6 bases, J lost 3 bases, and 7 bases stayed unmatched. This CDR3 region has 15 residues. CDR3 residues: CASSRAGGSTDTQYF. In DNA form, the CDR3 reads TGTGCCAGTAGCCGAGCGGGGGGTTCGACAGATACGCAGTATTTT. Full variable domain (missing parts from reference TRBV19 and TRBJ2-3): DGGITQSPKYLFRKEGQNVTLSCEQNLNHDAMYWYRQDPGQGLRLIYYSQIVNDFQKGDIAEGYSVSREKKESFPLTVTSAQKNPTAFYLCASSRAGGSTDTQYFGPGTRLTVL.

V is TRBV14 and J is TRBJ2-1; D is ambiguous. Germline V gene lookup returns CDR1 SGHDN and CDR2 FVKESK. V lost 4 bases and J 8 bases, leaving 24 bases between the germline ends. The CDR3 consists of 17 residues. The CDR3 loop is CASSPSMHDISRDEQFF. CDR3 DNA sequence: TGTGCCAGCAGCCCATCAATGCACGACATAAGTCGGGATGAGCAGTTCTTC.

The J gene is TRBJ1-6, the V gene TRBV25-1; D is unresolved. Germline CDR1 reads MGHDK; CDR2 reads SYGVNS. The V and J ends lost 2 bases and 10 bases respectively, with 9 bases between them. The CDR3 consists of 13 residues. The CDR3 loop is CASSEDATSPLHF. CDR3 in DNA: TGTGCCAGCAGTGAAGACGCAACATCACCCCTCCACTTT.

This chain uses TRBV7-8 with TRBJ2-7; no firm D call. CDR1 is SGHVS and CDR2 is FQNEAQ in the germline V gene. The CDR3 contains 14 residues. Trimming took off 4 bases at V and 6 bases at J, with 16 bases between the two ends. CDR3 nucleotides: TGTGCCAGCAGCTCCACGGAACTACCTAGCGAGCAGTACTTC. Translation: CASSSTELPSEQYF. The whole variable domain, remainder taken from reference TRBV7-8 and TRBJ2-7, is GAGVSQSPRYKVAKRGQDVALRCDPISGHVSLFWYQQALGQGPEFLTYFQNEAQLDKSGLPSDRFFAERPEGSVSTLKIQRTQQEDSAVYLCASSSTELPSEQYFGPGTRLTVT.

This chain uses TRBV13 with TRBJ2-7; TRBD1 is a possible D gene (7 bases). In germline, CDR1 is PRHDT, CDR2 FYEKMQ (reference sequence). The CDR3 spans 15 residues. Trimming took 3 bases from V and 1 from J, leaving 13 bases between them. CDR3 coding DNA: TGTGCCAGCAGCTTGGGGGGACAGCTTTCCTACGAGCAGTACTTC. It yields the protein CASSLGGQLSYEQYF.

The chain links TRBV4-2 to TRBJ1-2; possible D gene TRBD1, 6 bases. Trimming removed 0 bases at V and 4 bases at J, with 27 bases between. Germline V gives CDR1 LGHNA, CDR2 YNFKEQ. This CDR3 contains 20 residues. CDR3 residues: CASSQELGLRGSSRAYGYTF. The CDR3 coding sequence is TGTGCCAGCAGCCAAGAATTGGGATTAAGGGGGTCCTCGAGAGCCTATGGCTACACCTTC.

The genes are TRBV5-6 and TRBJ1-2, with unresolved D. This CDR3 has 16 residues. Germline V gene lookup returns CDR1 SGHDT and CDR2 YYEEEE. The germline V and J ends were trimmed by 7 bases and 4 bases, with 23 bases remaining between them. The CDR3 DNA sequence: TGTGCCAGCTTTCCACCCAATAGTCGAAGGGCCTATGGCTACACCTTC. Translation gives CASFPPNSRRAYGYTF. The complete variable domain, with remaining parts taken from reference TRBV5-6 and TRBJ1-2, reads DAGVTQSPTHLIKTRGQQVTLRCSPKSGHDTVSWYQQALGQGPQFIFQYYEEEERQRGNFPDRFSGHQFPNYSSELNVNALLLGDSALYLCASFPPNSRRAYGYTFGSGTRLTVV.

This clone was counted once. The CDR3 nucleotides are TGCGCCAGCAGCCAAGCGGTAGAAAATGAGCAGTTCTTC. This sequence encodes CASSQAVENEQFF. The rearrangement joins TRBV4-1 to TRBJ2-1; D uncertain. The CDR3 covers 13 residues. Germline CDR1 is MGHRA and CDR2 is YSYEKL. Trimming took 1 base from V and 7 from J, leaving 8 bases between them.

V is TRBV18 and J is TRBJ2-7, with a possible D match to TRBD1 (6 bases). Germline CDR1 is KGHSH and CDR2 is LQKENI. CDR3 length: 12 amino acids. V lost 6 bases to trimming and J lost 9 bases, with 15 bases between them. CDR3: CASSPLTGWQYF. DNA for the CDR3: TGTGCCAGCTCGCCTCTCACAGGGTGGCAGTACTTC. The variable domain in full, with the rest retrieved from reference TRBV18 and TRBJ2-7, is NAGVMQNPRHLVRRRGQEARLRCSPMKGHSHVYWYRQLPEEGLKFMVYLQKENIIDESGMPKERFSAEFPKEGPSILRIQQVVRGDSAAYFCASSPLTGWQYFGPGTRLTVT.

The chain recombines TRBV5-1 with TRBJ2-5; the match to TRBD1 covers 7 bases. Germline V CDR1 and CDR2: SGHRS, YFSETQ. J gave up 2 bases and V 5 bases, and 6 bases lay outside the gene matches. The CDR3 covers 14 residues. The CDR3 loop is CASRARGLQETQYF. CDR3 in DNA: TGCGCCAGCAGGGCTAGGGGGCTGCAAGAGACCCAGTACTTC.

This chain uses TRBV4-1 with TRBJ2-1, with 8 bases aligning to TRBD1. Looked up from germline, CDR1 is MGHRA and CDR2 is YSYEKL. This CDR3 region has 16 residues. J gave up 8 bases and V 4 bases, and 13 bases lay outside the gene matches. The CDR3 here is CASSPLSTGDGYEQFF. The CDR3 DNA is TGCGCCAGCAGCCCCTTATCGACAGGGGATGGGTATGAGCAGTTCTTC.

This chain joins TRBV9 and TRBJ2-3; the match to TRBD2 covers 11 bases. CDR3 size: 17 residues. Germline lookup yields CDR1 SGDLS and CDR2 YYNGEE. The junction had 8 bases not matched to a gene; V was cut back by 4 bases and J by 1 base. The CDR3: CASSSPSSGGRTDTQYF. Here the CDR3 DNA reads TGTGCCAGCAGCTCCCCCTCTAGCGGGGGGCGCACAGATACGCAGTATTTT. The full variable domain, its missing parts supplied by reference TRBV9 and TRBJ2-3, is DSGVTQTPKHLITATGQRVTLRCSPRSGDLSVYWYQQSLDQGLQFLIQYYNGEERAKGNILERFSAQQFPDLHSELNLSSLELGDSALYFCASSSPSSGGRTDTQYFGPGTRLTVL.

The DNA for the CDR3 is TGTGCCGGAGGCTTGACAGCGAGCAATCAGCCCCAGCATTTT. It translates to CAGGLTASNQPQHF. This sequence joins TRBV19 and TRBJ1-5, with a possible D match to TRBD1 (5 bases). Germline values: CDR1 LNHDA, CDR2 SQIVND (reference sequence). V dropped 11 bases and J dropped 1 base, with 15 bases sitting between them. The CDR3 loop spans 14 amino acids.

V usage is TRBV2 and J usage is TRBJ1-6; 10 positions agree with TRBD1. J lost 12 bases, V lost 3 bases, and 14 bases had no gene match. From germline, CDR1 is SNHLY and CDR2 FYNNEI. The CDR3 covers 17 residues. CDR3 DNA sequence: TGTGCCAGCAGTGAGGACCGGGACAGGGGCATCACCCAACCCCTCCACTTT. It codes for CASSEDRDRGITQPLHF.

V gene TRBV28 combines with J gene TRBJ1-4; D is perhaps TRBD1 (6 bases). The CDR3 loop spans 15 amino acids. The V gene's germline CDR1 is MDHEN and CDR2 SYDVKM. V dropped 7 bases and J dropped 5 bases, with 17 bases sitting between them. CDR3 nucleotide sequence: TGTGCCAGCACCGAATTGACAGGCAAGAATGAAAAACTGTTTTTT. Translating gives CASTELTGKNEKLFF.

This clone was counted a single time. The chain couples TRBV19 to TRBJ1-1; D is unresolved. V lost 5 bases and J lost 0, with 10 bases in between. This CDR3 comprises 14 residues. Germline CDR1 and CDR2: LNHDA and SQIVND (reference sequence). Here the CDR3 DNA reads TGTGCCAGTAGTTGGGATCTTATGAACACTGAAGCTTTCTTT. It is translated as CASSWDLMNTEAFF.

The chain recombines TRBV7-2 with TRBJ1-2; D is possibly TRBD1 (6 bases). Trimming removed 1 base from V and 2 bases from J, with 17 bases in between. Germline CDR1 is SGHTA and CDR2 is FQGNSA. The CDR3 has 17 residues. CDR3 loop: CASSLVSGQTINYGYTF. In DNA, the CDR3 is TGTGCCAGCAGCTTAGTGTCTGGACAGACGATCAACTATGGCTACACCTTC.

This rearrangement joins TRBV6-5 to TRBJ1-2; 9 bases are a match to TRBD1. CDR3 length: 13 residues. Looked up from germline, CDR1 is MNHEY and CDR2 is SVGAGI. Trimming took 6 bases from V and 9 from J; bases not matched to a gene: 8. Here the CDR3 DNA reads TGTGCCAGCAGGCAATCTACAGGGGGCCGCTACACCTTC. Amino acids: CASRQSTGGRYTF.

V gene TRBV4-1 combines with J gene TRBJ2-5; D is uncertain. Looked up from germline, CDR1 is MGHRA and CDR2 is YSYEKL. Trimming took 1 base from V and 11 from J, leaving 14 bases between them. CDR3 length equals 13 residues. The CDR3 reads CASSQATLQEQYF. The CDR3 nucleotides are TGCGCCAGCAGCCAAGCCACCCTCCAGGAGCAGTACTTC.

This chain uses TRBV2 with TRBJ2-2; 15 bases are shared with TRBD2. The CDR3 runs 16 residues. In germline, CDR1 is SNHLY, CDR2 FYNNEI. V shed 3 bases, J shed 5 bases, and the junction held 1 base outside the gene matches. CDR3 DNA sequence: TGTGCCAGCAGTGAGGGACTAGCGGGGGGAACCGGGGAGCTGTTTTTT. Protein: CASSEGLAGGTGELFF.

The chain combines TRBV5-1 with TRBJ1-5, with D tentatively TRBD1 (6 bases). Germline CDR1 reads SGHRS; CDR2 reads YFSETQ. Trimming shortened V by 0 bases and J by 7 bases, and 20 bases separated the two germline ends. This CDR3 contains 17 residues. The CDR3 nucleotides are TGCGCCAGCAGCTTGGGGCCCCTGCAGGGGATGAACCAGCCCCAGCATTTT. It translates to CASSLGPLQGMNQPQHF.

This chain links TRBV2 with TRBJ2-1; TRBD2 might be the D (8 bases). The CDR3 consists of 15 residues. Germline CDR1 is SNHLY and CDR2 is FYNNEI. V was clipped by 5 bases and J by 9 bases, with 20 bases between them. CDR3 nucleotide sequence: TGTGCCAGCAGTCCCGGACCGGGAGGGGGCAGTGAGCAGTTCTTC. Translated: CASSPGPGGGSEQFF.

This chain uses TRBV19 with TRBJ2-5, with a weak D call TRBD1 (5 bases). The germline V gene has CDR1 LNHDA and CDR2 SQIVND (reference sequence). The CDR3 contains 14 residues. The V gene lost 8 bases and the J gene lost 1 base, with 14 bases spanning the gap. The CDR3 is CASEGADPQETQYF. Here the CDR3 DNA reads TGTGCCAGTGAAGGGGCCGACCCCCAAGAGACCCAGTACTTC.